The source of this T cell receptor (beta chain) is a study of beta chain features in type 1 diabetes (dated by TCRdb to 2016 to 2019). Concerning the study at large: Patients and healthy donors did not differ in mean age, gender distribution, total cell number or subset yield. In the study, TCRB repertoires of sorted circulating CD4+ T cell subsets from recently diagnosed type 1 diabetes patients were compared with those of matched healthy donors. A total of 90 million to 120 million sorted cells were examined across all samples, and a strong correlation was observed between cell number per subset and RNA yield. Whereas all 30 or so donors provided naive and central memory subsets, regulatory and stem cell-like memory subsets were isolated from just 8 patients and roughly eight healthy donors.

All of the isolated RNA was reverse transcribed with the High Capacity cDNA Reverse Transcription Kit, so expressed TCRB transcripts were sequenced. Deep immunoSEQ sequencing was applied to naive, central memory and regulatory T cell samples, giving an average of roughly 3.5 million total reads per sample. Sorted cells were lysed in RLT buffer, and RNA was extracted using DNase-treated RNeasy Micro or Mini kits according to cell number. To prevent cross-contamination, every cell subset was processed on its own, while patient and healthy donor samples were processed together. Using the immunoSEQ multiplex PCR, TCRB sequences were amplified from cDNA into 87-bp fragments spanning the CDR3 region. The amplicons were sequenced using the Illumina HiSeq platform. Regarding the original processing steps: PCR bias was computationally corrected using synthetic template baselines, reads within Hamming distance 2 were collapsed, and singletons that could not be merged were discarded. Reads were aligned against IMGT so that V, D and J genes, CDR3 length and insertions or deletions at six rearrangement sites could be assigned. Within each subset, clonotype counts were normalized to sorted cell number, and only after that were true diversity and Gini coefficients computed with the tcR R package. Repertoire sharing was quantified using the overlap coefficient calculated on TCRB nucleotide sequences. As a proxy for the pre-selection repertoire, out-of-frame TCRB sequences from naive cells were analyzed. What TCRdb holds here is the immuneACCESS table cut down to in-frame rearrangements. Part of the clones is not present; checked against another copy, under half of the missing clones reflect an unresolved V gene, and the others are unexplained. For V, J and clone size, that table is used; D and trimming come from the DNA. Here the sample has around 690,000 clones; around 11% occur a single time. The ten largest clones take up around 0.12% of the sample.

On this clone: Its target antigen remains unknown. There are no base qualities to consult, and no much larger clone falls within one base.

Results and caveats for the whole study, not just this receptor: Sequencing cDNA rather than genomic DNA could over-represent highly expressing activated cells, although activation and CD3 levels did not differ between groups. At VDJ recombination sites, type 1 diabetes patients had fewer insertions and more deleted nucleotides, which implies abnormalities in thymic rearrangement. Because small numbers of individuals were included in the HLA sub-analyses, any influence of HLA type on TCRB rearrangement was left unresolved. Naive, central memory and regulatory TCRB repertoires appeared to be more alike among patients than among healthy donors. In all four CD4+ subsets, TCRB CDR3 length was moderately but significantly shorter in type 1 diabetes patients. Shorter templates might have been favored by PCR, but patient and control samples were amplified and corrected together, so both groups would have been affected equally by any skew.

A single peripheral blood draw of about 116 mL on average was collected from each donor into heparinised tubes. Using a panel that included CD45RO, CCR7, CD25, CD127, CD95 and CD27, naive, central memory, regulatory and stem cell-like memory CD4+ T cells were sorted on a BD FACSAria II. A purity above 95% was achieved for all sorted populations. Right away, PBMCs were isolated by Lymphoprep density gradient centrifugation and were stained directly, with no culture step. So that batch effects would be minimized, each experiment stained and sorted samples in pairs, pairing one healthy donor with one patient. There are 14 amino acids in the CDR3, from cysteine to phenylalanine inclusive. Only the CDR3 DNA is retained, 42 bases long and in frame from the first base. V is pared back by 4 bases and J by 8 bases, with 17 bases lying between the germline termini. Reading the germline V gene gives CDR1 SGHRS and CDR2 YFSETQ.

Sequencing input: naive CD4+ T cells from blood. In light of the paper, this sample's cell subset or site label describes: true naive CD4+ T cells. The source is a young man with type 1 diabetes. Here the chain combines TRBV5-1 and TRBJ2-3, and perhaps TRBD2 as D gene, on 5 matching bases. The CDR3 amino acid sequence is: CASSVDSREGTQYF. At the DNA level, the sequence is TGCGCCAGCAGCGTCGACTCCCGAGAGGGTACGCAGTATTTT.